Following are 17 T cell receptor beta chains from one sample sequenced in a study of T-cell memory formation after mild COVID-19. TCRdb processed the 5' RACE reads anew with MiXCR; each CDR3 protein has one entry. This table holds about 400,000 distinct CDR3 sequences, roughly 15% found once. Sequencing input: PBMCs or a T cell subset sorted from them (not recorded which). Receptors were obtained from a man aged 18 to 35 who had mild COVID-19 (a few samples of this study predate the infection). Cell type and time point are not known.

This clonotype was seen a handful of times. CDR3 region: CASSLGLAGVSTGELFF. In nucleotides, the CDR3 is TGTGCCAGCAGCTTAGGCCTAGCGGGGGTTAGCACCGGGGAGCTGTTTTTT. The chain joins TRBV7-2 to TRBJ2-2, with TRBD2 matching 10 bases. Germline V CDR1 and CDR2: SGHTA, FQGNSA. V lost 1 base, J lost 4 bases, and 6 bases stayed unmatched. This CDR3 contains 17 residues.

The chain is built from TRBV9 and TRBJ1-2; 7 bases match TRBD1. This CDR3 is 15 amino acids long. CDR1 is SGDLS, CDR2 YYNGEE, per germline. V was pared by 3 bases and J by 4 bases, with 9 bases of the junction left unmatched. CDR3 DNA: TGTGCCAGCAGCGGAGGGACAGTTGCCGTCTATGGCTACACCTTC. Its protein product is CASSGGTVAVYGYTF.

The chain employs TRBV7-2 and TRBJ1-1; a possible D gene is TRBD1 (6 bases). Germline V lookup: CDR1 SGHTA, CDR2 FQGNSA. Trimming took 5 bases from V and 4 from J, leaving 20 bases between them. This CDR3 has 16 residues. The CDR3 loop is CASSIDVGGWSTEAFF. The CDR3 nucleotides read TGTGCCAGCAGCATAGACGTAGGGGGATGGAGCACTGAAGCTTTCTTT.

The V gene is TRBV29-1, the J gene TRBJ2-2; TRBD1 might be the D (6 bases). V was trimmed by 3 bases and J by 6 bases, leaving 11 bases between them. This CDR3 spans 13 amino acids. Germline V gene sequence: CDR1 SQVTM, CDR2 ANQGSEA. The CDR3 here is CSVDEGVAGELFF. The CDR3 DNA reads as TGCAGCGTTGATGAGGGGGTGGCCGGGGAGCTGTTTTTT.

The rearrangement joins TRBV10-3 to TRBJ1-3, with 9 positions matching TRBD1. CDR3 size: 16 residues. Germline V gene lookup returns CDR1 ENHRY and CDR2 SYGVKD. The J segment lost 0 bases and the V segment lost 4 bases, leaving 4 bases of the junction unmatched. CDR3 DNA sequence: TGTGCCATCAGTGGGGGACAGGGAAACTCTGGAAACACCATATATTTT. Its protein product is CAISGGQGNSGNTIYF.

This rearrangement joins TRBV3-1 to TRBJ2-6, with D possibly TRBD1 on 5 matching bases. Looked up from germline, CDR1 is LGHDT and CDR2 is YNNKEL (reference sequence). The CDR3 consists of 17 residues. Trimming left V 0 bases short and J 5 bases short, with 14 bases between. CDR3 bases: TGTGCCAGCAGCCAAGATTGGGGCCAGAGCCGGGCCAACGTCCTGACTTTC. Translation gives CASSQDWGQSRANVLTF.

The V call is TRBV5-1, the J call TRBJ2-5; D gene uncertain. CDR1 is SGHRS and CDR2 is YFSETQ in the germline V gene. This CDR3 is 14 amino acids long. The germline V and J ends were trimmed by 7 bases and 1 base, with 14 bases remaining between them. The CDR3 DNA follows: TGCGCCAGCGCCCGGATTGGGTCCCAAGAGACCCAGTACTTC. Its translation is CASARIGSQETQYF.

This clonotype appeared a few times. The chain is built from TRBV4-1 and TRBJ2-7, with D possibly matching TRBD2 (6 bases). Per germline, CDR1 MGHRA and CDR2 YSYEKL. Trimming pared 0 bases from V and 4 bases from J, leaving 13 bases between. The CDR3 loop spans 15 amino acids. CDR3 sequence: CASSQEGNGLYEQYV. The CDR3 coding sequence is TGCGCCAGCAGCCAAGAGGGGAACGGACTATACGAGCAGTACGTC.

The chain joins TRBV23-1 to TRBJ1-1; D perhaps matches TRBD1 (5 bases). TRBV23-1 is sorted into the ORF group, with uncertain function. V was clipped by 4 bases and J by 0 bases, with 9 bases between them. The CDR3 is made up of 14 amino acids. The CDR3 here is CASSPGPVNTEAFF. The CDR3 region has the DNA TGCGCCAGCAGTCCGGGACCGGTGAACACTGAAGCTTTCTTT.

Written as DNA, the CDR3 is TGTGCCAGCAGTACGCAGGGGGACCAAGAGACCCAGTACTTC. It codes for CASSTQGDQETQYF. The chain recombines TRBV7-3 with TRBJ2-5; 7 bases are a match to TRBD1. The CDR3 is 14 residues long. Germline CDR1 is SGHTA and CDR2 is FQGTGA. Trimming at V came to 6 bases and at J to 0 bases, leaving 4 bases not matched to a gene.

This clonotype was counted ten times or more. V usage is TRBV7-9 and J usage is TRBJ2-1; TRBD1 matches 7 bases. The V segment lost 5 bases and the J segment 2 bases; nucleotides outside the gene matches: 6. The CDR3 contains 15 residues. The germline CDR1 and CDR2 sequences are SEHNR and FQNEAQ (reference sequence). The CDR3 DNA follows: TGTGCCAGCAGCGCCTCCGGGACAGCCTACAATGAGCAGTTCTTC. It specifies CASSASGTAYNEQFF.

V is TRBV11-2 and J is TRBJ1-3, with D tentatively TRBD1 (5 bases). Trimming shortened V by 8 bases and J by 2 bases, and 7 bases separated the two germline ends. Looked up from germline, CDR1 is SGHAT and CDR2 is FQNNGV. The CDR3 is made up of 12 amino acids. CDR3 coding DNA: TGTGCCAGCCGGGGCCCTGGAAACACCATATATTTT. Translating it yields CASRGPGNTIYF.

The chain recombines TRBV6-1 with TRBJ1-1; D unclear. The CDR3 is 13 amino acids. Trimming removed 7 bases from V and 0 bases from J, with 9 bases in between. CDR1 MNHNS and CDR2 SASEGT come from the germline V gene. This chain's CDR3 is CASIPGMNTEAFF. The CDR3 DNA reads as TGTGCCAGCATCCCCGGGATGAACACTGAAGCTTTCTTT.

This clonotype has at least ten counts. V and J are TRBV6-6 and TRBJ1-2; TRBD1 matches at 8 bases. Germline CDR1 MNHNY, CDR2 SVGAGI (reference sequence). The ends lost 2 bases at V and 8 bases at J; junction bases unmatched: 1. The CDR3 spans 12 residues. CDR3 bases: TGTGCCAGCAGTTACGACAGGGGCGGCTACACCTTC. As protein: CASSYDRGGYTF.

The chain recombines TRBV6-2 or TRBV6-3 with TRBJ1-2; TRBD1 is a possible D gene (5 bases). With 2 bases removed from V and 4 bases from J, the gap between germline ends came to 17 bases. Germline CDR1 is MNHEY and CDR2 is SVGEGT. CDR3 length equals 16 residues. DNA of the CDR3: TGTGCCAGCAGTTACGTCAGGACAACTTTCGGCTATGGCTACACCTTC. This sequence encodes CASSYVRTTFGYGYTF.

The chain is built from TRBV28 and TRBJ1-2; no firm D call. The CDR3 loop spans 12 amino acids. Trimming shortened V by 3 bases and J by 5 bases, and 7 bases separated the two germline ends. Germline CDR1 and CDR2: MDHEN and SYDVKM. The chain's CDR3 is CASSFGVYGYTF. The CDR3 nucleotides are TGTGCCAGCAGTTTCGGCGTATATGGCTACACCTTC.

The CDR3 here is CASSQDERGREQYF. The CDR3 bases are TGTGCCAGCAGCCAAGATGAGAGGGGGAGAGAGCAGTACTTC. The V and J genes are TRBV4-2 and TRBJ2-7; D perhaps matches TRBD1 (6 bases). V shed 0 bases and J shed 7 bases, with 13 bases lying between them. CDR3 length equals 14 residues. The V gene's germline CDR1 is LGHNA and CDR2 YNFKEQ.